This paragraph reports one T cell receptor (beta chain). Antigen unknown. This sample was taken from a study of OX40 agonist ivuxolimab in advanced cancers. Study observations and caveats: There were also nonresponders showing low normalized T-cell clonal expansion. Both blood CD4+ and CD8+ T cells showed clonal growth by week 6 at 0.1 to 3.0 mg/kg.

The V gene's germline CDR1 is LNHDA and CDR2 SQIVND (reference sequence). The ends were cut back, 0 bases at V and 7 bases at J, with 11 bases in the middle. The CDR3 is made up of 14 amino acids. The repertoire was sequenced with immunoSEQ multiplex PCR; TCRdb's copy has only in-frame clones and lacks some. The data show fewer than 90,000 clones, roughly 80% seen once. Source: CD4+ or CD8+ T cells sorted from blood, taken in a trial of the OX40 agonist ivuxolimab. The sequence derives from an adult with an advanced solid tumor such as melanoma, head and neck, liver or kidney cancer. The V and J genes are TRBV19 and TRBJ2-3; no clear D gene. The DNA for the CDR3 is TGTGCCAGTAGTATAGATCCACTTATCAATACGCAGTATTTT. This sequence encodes CASSIDPLINTQYF.